This T cell receptor (beta chain) is drawn from a study of blood T cells in healthy people across ages. The CDR3 is 12 residues long. Germline assignment: CDR1 MGHRA and CDR2 YSYEKL. Trimming removed 0 bases at V and 11 bases at J, with 9 bases between. Using a J-beta primer mix together with a sample-barcoded 5' primer, a second PCR was run for roughly 7 to 11 cycles. All cDNA molecules were each tagged by a template-switch adaptor with 12 random nucleotides. Via MiXCR, TCRdb re-called the 5' RACE reads, giving one row per CDR3 protein. The sample lists about a million distinct CDR3 sequences, roughly 43% occurring once.

Sequenced: blood. V usage is TRBV4-1 and J usage is TRBJ2-3; D is uncertain. The receptor comes from a man aged 30 to 45 in good health. The DNA for the CDR3 is TGCGCCAGCAGCCAAGATGAGATAATGCAGTATTTT. This gives the protein CASSQDEIMQYF.